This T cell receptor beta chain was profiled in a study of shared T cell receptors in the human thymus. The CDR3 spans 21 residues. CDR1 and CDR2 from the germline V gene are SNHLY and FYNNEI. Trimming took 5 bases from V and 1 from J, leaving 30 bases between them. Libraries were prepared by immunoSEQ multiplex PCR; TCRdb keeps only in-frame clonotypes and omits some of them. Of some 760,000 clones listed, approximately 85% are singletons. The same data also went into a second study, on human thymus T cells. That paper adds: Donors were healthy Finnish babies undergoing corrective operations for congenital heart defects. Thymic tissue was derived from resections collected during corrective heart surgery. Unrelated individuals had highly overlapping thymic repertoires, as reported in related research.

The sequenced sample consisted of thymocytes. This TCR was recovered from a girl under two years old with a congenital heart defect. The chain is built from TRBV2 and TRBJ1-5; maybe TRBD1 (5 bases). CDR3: CASSSAGPRVLIARSNQPQHF. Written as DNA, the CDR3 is TGTGCCAGCAGTTCCGCGGGGCCCCGGGTTCTGATCGCGAGGAGCAATCAGCCCCAGCATTTT.